The 24 T cell receptor beta chains reported below all come from one sample, sequenced in a study of cytomegalovirus exposure and HLA in healthy donors. In the PCR, 60 Vbeta and 13 Jbeta primers were used. TCRdb's copy holds only in-frame clones and misses some; the assay was immunoSEQ multiplex PCR. The data show 150,000 or so clones, approximately 80% seen once. The sequenced sample was PBMCs. The origin of the receptors is a woman in her 40s in good health and CMV-seropositive.

This clone was recorded a few times. The rearrangement joins TRBV5-1 to TRBJ1-5, with TRBD1 as a possible D gene (5 bases). The V end lost 5 bases, the J end lost 2 bases, and 11 bases lay between the germline ends. Germline CDR1 is SGHRS and CDR2 is YFSETQ. CDR3 length: 14 residues. The CDR3 bases are TGCGCCAGCAGGGAAGGGGATGGCAATCAGCCCCAGCATTTT. Residues: CASREGDGNQPQHF.

This clone was detected once. The chain is built from TRBV5-4 and TRBJ1-2, with 10 bases identical to TRBD1. The CDR3 spans 14 residues. Germline V gene sequence: CDR1 SGHNT, CDR2 YYREEE (reference sequence). V was clipped by 4 bases and J by 11 bases; unmatched bases: 11. The CDR3 region is CASSHRQGAPGYTF. In DNA, the CDR3 is TGTGCCAGCAGCCATAGACAGGGGGCCCCTGGTTACACCTTC.

This chain joins TRBV27 and TRBJ1-4; a possible D gene is TRBD1 (5 bases). V was trimmed by 5 bases and J by 8 bases, leaving 12 bases between them. Germline CDR1 MNHEY, CDR2 SMNVEV (reference sequence). The CDR3 is 13 residues long. This CDR3 is CASSPQGREKLFF. The CDR3, as DNA: TGTGCCAGCAGTCCCCAGGGTAGGGAAAAACTGTTTTTT.

J is TRBJ1-2 and V is TRBV30, with D unclear. The V gene's germline CDR1 is GTSNPN and CDR2 SVGIG (reference sequence). The ends were cut back, 1 base at V and 8 bases at J, with 14 bases in the middle. The CDR3 loop spans 13 amino acids. The chain's CDR3 is CAWSEDRRGGYTF. As DNA, the CDR3 is TGTGCCTGGAGTGAAGATCGGCGAGGCGGCTACACCTTC.

The chain joins TRBV18 to TRBJ1-4, with 9 nucleotides matching TRBD1. This CDR3 has 15 residues. The germline CDR1 and CDR2 sequences are KGHSH and LQKENI. V was clipped by 10 bases and J by 7 bases; unmatched bases: 13. The CDR3 sequence: CATQKDRGEGEKLFF. CDR3 nucleotides: TGTGCCACCCAAAAGGACAGGGGAGAAGGTGAAAAACTGTTTTTT.

The CDR3 nucleotides are TGCGCCAGCAGCGAGGACAGGGGTCGTGATGCTTTCTTT. Protein: CASSEDRGRDAFF. This rearrangement joins TRBV5-1 to TRBJ1-1; 9 bases agree with TRBD1. This CDR3 has 13 amino acids. The V gene end was trimmed by 4 bases and the J gene end by 11 bases; junction bases not matched to a gene: 9. Germline-derived CDR1 and CDR2 are SGHRS and YFSETQ. Filled out from reference TRBV5-1 and TRBJ1-1, the complete variable domain reads KAGVTQTPRYLIKTRGQQVTLSCSPISGHRSVSWYQQTPGQGLQFLFEYFSETQRNKGNFPGRFSGRQFSNSRSEMNVSTLELGDSALYLCASSEDRGRDAFFGQGTRLTVV.

The rearrangement uses TRBV10-2 and TRBJ2-7, with D unclear. The length of the CDR3 is 13 residues. CDR1 WSHSY and CDR2 SAAADI come from the germline V gene. Trimming pared 0 bases from V and 4 bases from J, leaving 7 bases between. CDR3 residues: CASSESEQYEQYF. The CDR3 bases are TGCGCCAGCAGTGAGTCAGAACAGTACGAGCAGTACTTC.

V gene TRBV4-3 combines with J gene TRBJ1-4; D ambiguous. Trimming cost V 1 base and J 6 bases, with 12 bases left between them. The germline V gene has CDR1 LGHNA and CDR2 YSLEER. The length of the CDR3 is 15 residues. The CDR3 DNA sequence: TGCGCCAGCAGCCAAGGGAACGACTGGTATGAAAAACTGTTTTTT. As protein: CASSQGNDWYEKLFF.

This clone was observed a handful of times. DNA of the CDR3: TGTGCCAGCAGCTCGAGCGGACTAGCGGGGGTTTACAATGAGCAGTTCTTC. Translated, it gives CASSSSGLAGVYNEQFF. The chain uses TRBV5-8 and TRBJ2-1; 13 bases align to TRBD2. CDR1 and CDR2 from the germline V gene are SGHTS and YDEGEE. The CDR3 totals 17 residues. The V gene end was trimmed by 3 bases and the J gene end by 4 bases; junction bases not matched to a gene: 7.

The rearrangement uses TRBV4-2 and TRBJ1-5, with D tentatively TRBD1 (6 bases). The CDR3 sequence is 15 residues long. The V gene's germline CDR1 is LGHNA and CDR2 YNFKEQ. Trimming removed 1 base at V and 4 bases at J, with 11 bases between. In DNA, the CDR3 is TGTGCCAGCAGCCAAGTGGTCCAGGGGAATCAGCCCCAGCATTTT. This gives the protein CASSQVVQGNQPQHF.

J is TRBJ2-3 and V is TRBV29-1; D is uncertain. Per germline, CDR1 SQVTM and CDR2 ANQGSEA. Between the trimmed V and J ends, which lost 4 bases and 0 bases, there was a span of 14 bases. The CDR3 has 15 amino acids. This chain's CDR3 is CSVVRPSRSTDTQYF. The CDR3 DNA follows: TGCAGCGTTGTGAGGCCGTCGAGGAGCACAGATACGCAGTATTTT.

The chain has TRBV30 and TRBJ1-2; D uncertain. CDR3 length: 11 amino acids. Trimming took off 5 bases at V and 7 bases at J, with 11 bases between the two ends. CDR1 GTSNPN and CDR2 SVGIG come from the germline V gene (reference sequence). The CDR3 DNA reads TGTGCCTGGTCATCAGGAGGTGGCTACACCTTC. It is translated as CAWSSGGGYTF.

The J gene is TRBJ1-6, the V gene TRBV7-3; D call uncertain. Trimming shortened V by 5 bases and J by 0 bases, and 8 bases separated the two germline ends. This CDR3 has 15 amino acids. Germline V gene sequence: CDR1 SGHTA, CDR2 FQGTGA. The CDR3 nucleotides read TGTGCCAGCAGCAAGTCGGGCTCCTATAATTCACCCCTCCACTTT. The encoded protein is CASSKSGSYNSPLHF.

The chain combines TRBV5-4 with TRBJ1-2; possible D gene TRBD1, 6 bases. The CDR3 consists of 17 residues. Trimming removed 0 bases from V and 0 bases from J, with 15 bases in between. CDR1 and CDR2 from the germline V gene are SGHNT and YYREEE (reference sequence). In DNA form, the CDR3 reads TGTGCCAGCAGCTTGGAGGTAGGGGGATTAGCTAACTATGGCTACACCTTC. Translated: CASSLEVGGLANYGYTF.

The chain joins TRBV11-2 to TRBJ1-2, with 10 bases aligning to TRBD1. Per germline, CDR1 SGHAT and CDR2 FQNNGV. This CDR3 region has 15 residues. Losses at the gene ends were 0 bases for V and 3 bases for J; bases not matched to a gene: 1. The CDR3, as DNA: TGTGCCAGCAGCTTAGAGGGGACAGGGGACTATGGCTACACCTTC. Translated, it gives CASSLEGTGDYGYTF.

The V gene is TRBV12-5, the J gene TRBJ1-1, with 9 positions matching TRBD1. The CDR3 runs to 16 residues. Germline loops: CDR1 LGHNT, CDR2 FRNRAP. V shed 5 bases, J shed 0 bases, and the junction held 7 bases outside the gene matches. CDR3 amino acids: CASGLGQGAMNTEAFF. CDR3 coding DNA: TGTGCTAGTGGTCTGGGACAGGGTGCTATGAACACTGAAGCTTTCTTT.

The chain links TRBV5-1 to TRBJ2-1; 12 bases are a match to TRBD2. Germline CDR1 SGHRS, CDR2 YFSETQ. With V trimmed by 3 bases and J by 7 bases, 11 bases remained unmatched. The CDR3 spans 17 residues. CDR3 region: CASSSRLAGAVGNEQFF. The CDR3 DNA is TGCGCCAGCAGCTCCAGACTAGCGGGGGCGGTGGGGAATGAGCAGTTCTTC.

The chain employs TRBV7-8 and TRBJ1-1; 7 bases align to TRBD1. Germline V gene data show CDR1 as SGHVS and CDR2 as FQNEAQ. This CDR3 contains 16 residues. V lost 2 bases and J lost 1; bases outside the gene matches: 7. CDR3 loop: CASSLSARGTNTEAFF. CDR3 in DNA: TGTGCCAGCAGCTTATCCGCCAGGGGGACGAACACTGAAGCTTTCTTT.

V usage is TRBV2 and J usage is TRBJ2-5, with 13 bases fitting TRBD2. The ends lost 7 bases at V and 3 bases at J; junction bases unmatched: 8. CDR3 size: 16 residues. Germline lookup yields CDR1 SNHLY and CDR2 FYNNEI. The CDR3 region has the DNA TGTGCCAGCAACCCCCGGACTAGCGGGGGAAAAGAGACCCAGTACTTC. Translation gives CASNPRTSGGKETQYF. Full variable domain (remainder filled in from reference TRBV2 and TRBJ2-5): EPEVTQTPSHQVTQMGQEVILRCVPISNHLYFYWYRQILGQKVEFLVSFYNNEISEKSEIFDDQFSVERPDGSNFTLKIRSTKLEDSAMYFCASNPRTSGGKETQYFGPGTRLLVL.

This chain uses TRBV27 with TRBJ2-5; TRBD2 matches 15 bases. Germline loops: CDR1 MNHEY, CDR2 SMNVEV (reference sequence). The CDR3 runs 18 residues. Trimming took 5 bases from V and 1 from J; bases not matched to a gene: 8. The CDR3 DNA reads as TGTGCCAGCAGTCCGGGGACTAGCGGGGGGCGGAGCCAAGAGACCCAGTACTTC. Translated: CASSPGTSGGRSQETQYF.

V and J are TRBV2 and TRBJ1-4; 9 nucleotides align to TRBD1. The V gene end was trimmed by 6 bases and the J gene end by 3 bases; junction bases not matched to a gene: 5. The germline gives CDR1 SNHLY, CDR2 FYNNEI. The CDR3 loop spans 15 amino acids. CDR3 residues: CASRPGQGANEKLFF. CDR3 sequence (DNA): TGTGCCAGCAGGCCGGGACAGGGAGCTAATGAAAAACTGTTTTTT.

In the case of this clone: The same CDR3 also results from other DNA sequences found in this sample. The chain recombines TRBV28 with TRBJ2-5; maybe TRBD2 (5 bases). The germline gives CDR1 MDHEN, CDR2 SYDVKM. The CDR3 spans 14 residues. Trimming took off 3 bases at V and 2 bases at J, with 10 bases between the two ends. The CDR3 nucleotides read TGTGCCAGCAGTTTTGGTGGGAGACAAGAGACCCAGTACTTC. This codes for CASSFGGRQETQYF.

This clone was seen a handful of times. The V call is TRBV5-5, the J call TRBJ1-4, with TRBD1 as a possible D gene (5 bases). The V end lost 1 base, the J end lost 8 bases, and 12 bases lay between the germline ends. This CDR3 has 14 amino acids. Germline V gene data show CDR1 as SGHKS and CDR2 as YYEKEE (reference sequence). The CDR3 reads CASSLSGGDEKLFF. CDR3 sequence (DNA): TGTGCCAGCAGCTTGTCAGGCGGGGACGAAAAACTGTTTTTT.

This chain links TRBV11-2 with TRBJ2-1, with 8 bases lining up with TRBD1. The ends lost 7 bases at V and 7 bases at J; junction bases unmatched: 9. CDR3 length equals 14 residues. In germline, CDR1 is SGHAT, CDR2 FQNNGV. The CDR3 spells CASTPDRVGNEQFF. CDR3 coding DNA: TGTGCCAGCACCCCGGACAGGGTAGGGAATGAGCAGTTCTTC. The entire variable domain, with the rest obtained from reference TRBV11-2 and TRBJ2-1, is as follows: EAGVAQSPRYKIIEKRQSVAFWCNPISGHATLYWYQQILGQGPKLLIQFQNNGVVDDSQLPKDRFSAERLKGVDSTLKIQPAKLEDSAVYLCASTPDRVGNEQFFGPGTRLTVL.